The present entry profiles one T cell receptor (beta chain) with its context. No antigen is known for it. This sample stems from a study of CD8+ T cells in alopecia areata. Sequencing relied on a cDNA template that was reverse transcribed from extracted RNA. Sequenced by immunoSEQ multiplex PCR; TCRdb stores in-frame clones only, minus some. Of about 200,000 clones in the sample, about 57% were seen once. Whole-study results and caveats: Sequences from scalp samples also cover resident alphabeta T cells of normal skin.

Noted treatment: oral pan-JAK inhibitor, 5-10 mg twice daily. The CDR3 is 13 residues long. CDR1 and CDR2 from the germline V gene are MGHRA and YSYEKL. Trimming pared 0 bases from V and 7 bases from J, leaving 9 bases between. The chain combines TRBV4-1 with TRBJ2-5, with D unresolved. The receptor was derived from a human donor with alopecia areata. This specimen consisted of CD4+ T cells sorted from blood, obtained at week 4, from a patient treated with tofacitinib. The CDR3 loop is CASSQDMARTQYF. Here the CDR3 DNA reads TGCGCCAGCAGCCAAGACATGGCAAGGACCCAGTACTTC.